The subject of this entry is one T cell receptor beta chain. No antigen is known for it. The data were obtained in a study of CD8 T cells in ankylosing spondylitis. General study results and limits: A TCR beta motif of fewer than 10 highly homologous variants seemed to mark ankylosing spondylitis blood.

The CDR3 runs to 17 residues. The V gene's germline CDR1 is SGHRS and CDR2 YFSETQ. Losses at the gene ends were 1 base for V and 1 base for J; bases not matched to a gene: 5. In TCRdb, the 5' RACE reads were re-called with MiXCR into one record per CDR3 protein. Counted here are roughly 700,000 distinct CDR3 sequences, under 20% occurring once; the ten biggest clones make up over 15%. J is TRBJ2-5 and V is TRBV5-1; 12 bases align to TRBD2. The TCR comes from a male donor with ankylosing spondylitis. Sequencing was performed on blood, either unsorted or a sorted T cell fraction (not recorded which). The CDR3 here is CASSLSPSGGAQETQYF. In nucleotides, the CDR3 is TGCGCCAGCAGCTTGAGTCCTAGCGGGGGGGCCCAAGAGACCCAGTACTTC.